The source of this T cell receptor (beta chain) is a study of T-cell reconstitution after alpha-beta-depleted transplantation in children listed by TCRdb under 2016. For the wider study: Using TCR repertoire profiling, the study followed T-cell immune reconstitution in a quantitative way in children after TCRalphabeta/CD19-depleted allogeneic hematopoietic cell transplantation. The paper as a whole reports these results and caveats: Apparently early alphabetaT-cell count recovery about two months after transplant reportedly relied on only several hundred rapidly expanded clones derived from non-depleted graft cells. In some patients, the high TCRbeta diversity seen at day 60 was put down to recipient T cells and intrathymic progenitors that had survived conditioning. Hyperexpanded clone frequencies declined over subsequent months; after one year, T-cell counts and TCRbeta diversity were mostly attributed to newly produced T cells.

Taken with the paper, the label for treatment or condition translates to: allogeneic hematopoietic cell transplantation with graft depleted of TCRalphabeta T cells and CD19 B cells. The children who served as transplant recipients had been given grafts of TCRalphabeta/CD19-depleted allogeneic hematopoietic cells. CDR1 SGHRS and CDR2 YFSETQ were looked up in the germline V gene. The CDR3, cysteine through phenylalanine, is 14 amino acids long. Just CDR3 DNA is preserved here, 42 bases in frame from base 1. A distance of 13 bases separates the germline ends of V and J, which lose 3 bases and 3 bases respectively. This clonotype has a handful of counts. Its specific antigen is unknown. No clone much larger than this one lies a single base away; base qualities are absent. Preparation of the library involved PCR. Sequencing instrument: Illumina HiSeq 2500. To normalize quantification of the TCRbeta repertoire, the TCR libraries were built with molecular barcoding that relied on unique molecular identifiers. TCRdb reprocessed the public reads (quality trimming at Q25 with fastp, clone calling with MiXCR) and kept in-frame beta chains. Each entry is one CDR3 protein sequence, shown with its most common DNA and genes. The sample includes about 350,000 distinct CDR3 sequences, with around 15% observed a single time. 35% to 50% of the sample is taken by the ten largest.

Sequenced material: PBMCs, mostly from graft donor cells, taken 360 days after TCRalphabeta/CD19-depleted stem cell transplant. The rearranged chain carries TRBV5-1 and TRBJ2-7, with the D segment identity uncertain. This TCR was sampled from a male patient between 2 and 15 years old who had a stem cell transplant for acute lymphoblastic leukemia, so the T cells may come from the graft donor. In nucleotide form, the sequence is TGCGCCAGCAGCTCCCTCCCGGGTAGCTACGAGCAGTACTTC. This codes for CASSSLPGSYEQYF.